This TCR beta chain was recorded in a study of T cell responses to AZD1222 COVID-19 vaccine. Regarding the study as a whole: Seropositivity was recorded at baseline in only 6 or 7 AZD1222 recipients. Donors were chiefly white British, with a greater number of females, and clonal diversity was perhaps underestimated.

Analysis merged second doses at about 4 or about 12 weeks. Details on this clone: Antigen specificity is unknown.

Here immunoSEQ multiplex PCR was the method, and the copy in TCRdb shows in-frame clones only, minus some. This sample has 33,000 or so clones; 88% occur once, and the top ten carry around 13%. This clonotype originated in an adult who received the AZD1222 COVID-19 vaccine. Sequenced here: peripheral blood, sampled 28 days after the second AZD1222 dose.

CDR3 nucleotide sequence: TGTGCCAGCTCACCACCCGGTAACGGCAACACCATATATTTT. It is translated as CASSPPGNGNTIYF. The rearrangement uses TRBV18 and TRBJ1-3, with no clear D. CDR1 is KGHSH and CDR2 is LQKENI in the germline V gene. V was cut by 0 bases and J by 7 bases, with 10 bases left in between. The CDR3 runs 14 residues.